These 16 T cell receptor beta chains share one sample of origin, sequenced in a study of T cells in Graves' hyperthyroidism and ophthalmopathy. The investigators amplified TCR beta CDR3 regions from RNA transcripts. A set of HTBI primers served as the primers for a first-round RT-PCR of the TCR CDR3. TCRdb ran MiXCR on the multiplex PCR reads and lists one entry per CDR3 protein. The repertoire includes approximately 200,000 distinct CDR3 sequences, 15% to 20% of them detected once, and 35% to 50% sits in the top ten. Material: blood. The receptors come from a man in his forties with Graves' hyperthyroidism.

In this sample, this clonotype turned up many times. J is TRBJ1-2 and V is TRBV4-3; 7 bases map to TRBD1. Germline V gene lookup returns CDR1 LGHNA and CDR2 YSLEER. The CDR3 totals 15 residues. The V segment lost 1 base and the J segment 4 bases; nucleotides outside the gene matches: 6. This chain's CDR3 is CASSQGQGGFYGYTF. The CDR3 DNA is TGCGCCAGCAGCCAAGGGCAGGGGGGATTCTATGGCTACACCTTC.

The rearrangement links TRBV11-1 to TRBJ2-3, with D possibly matching TRBD2 (6 bases). This CDR3 region has 15 residues. With 5 bases removed from V and 0 bases from J, the gap between germline ends came to 12 bases. Germline lookup yields CDR1 SGHAT and CDR2 FQDESV (reference sequence). CDR3 region: CASSGRSGSTDTQYF. CDR3 bases: TGTGCCAGCAGCGGGAGGAGCGGTAGCACAGATACGCAGTATTTT.

This clonotype occurred many times. This chain uses TRBV30 with TRBJ2-3, with D possibly matching TRBD1 (6 bases). The CDR3 has 15 residues. V dropped 2 bases and J dropped 0 bases, with 12 bases sitting between them. The germline gives CDR1 GTSNPN, CDR2 SVGIG (reference sequence). The CDR3 reads CAWSRTASSTDTQYF. The CDR3 DNA reads as TGTGCCTGGAGTCGGACAGCCTCTAGCACAGATACGCAGTATTTT.

The V gene is TRBV30, the J gene TRBJ2-7; 7 bases line up with TRBD2. The germline V gene has CDR1 GTSNPN and CDR2 SVGIG (reference sequence). J gave up 3 bases and V 0 bases, and 2 bases lay outside the gene matches. This CDR3 region has 13 residues. The CDR3 sequence is CAWSVGRGYEQYF. CDR3 sequence (DNA): TGTGCCTGGAGTGTAGGGAGGGGCTACGAGCAGTACTTC.

This clonotype was found many times. This sequence joins TRBV20-1 and TRBJ2-5; D gene unclear. The CDR3 is made up of 12 amino acids. Germline lookup yields CDR1 DFQATT and CDR2 SNEGSKA (reference sequence). V lost 3 bases and J 2 bases, leaving 7 bases between the germline ends. As DNA, the CDR3 is TGCAGTGCTAGGAGGATTCAAGAGACCCAGTACTTC. Its translation: CSARRIQETQYF.

This clonotype has a handful of counts. The chain has TRBV12-3 or TRBV12-4 and TRBJ2-7, with unresolved D. The CDR3 length is 12 residues. Deletions cut 2 bases from V and 0 bases from J, with 2 bases between. Here the CDR3 reads CASSLPSYEQYF. CDR3 DNA sequence: TGTGCCAGCAGTTTACCCTCCTACGAGCAGTACTTC.

This clonotype was observed at least ten times. This chain connects TRBV20-1 to TRBJ2-1; maybe TRBD2 (5 bases). Germline V CDR1 and CDR2: DFQATT, SNEGSKA (reference sequence). V shed 5 bases and J shed 3 bases, with 17 bases lying between them. This CDR3 comprises 15 residues. The CDR3 region is CSAPLRPSGYNEQFF. CDR3 DNA sequence: TGCAGTGCTCCCCTGCGACCCAGCGGCTACAATGAGCAGTTCTTC.

In this sample, this clonotype turned up many times. The CDR3 DNA is TGTGCCAGCAGTTTTGGGGTCGGGACACTACTTTCCTACGAGCAGTACTTC. This gives the protein CASSFGVGTLLSYEQYF. The V call is TRBV27, the J call TRBJ2-7; the D gene is possibly TRBD1 (6 bases). Germline assignment: CDR1 MNHEY and CDR2 SMNVEV (reference sequence). The CDR3 runs 17 residues. Between the trimmed V and J ends, which lost 3 bases and 1 base, there was a span of 19 bases.

CDR3 in amino acids: CASSFGQAEAFF. The CDR3 DNA sequence: TGTGCCAGCAGCTTTGGACAGGCTGAAGCTTTCTTT. The V gene is TRBV7-2, the J gene TRBJ1-1; 7 bases map to TRBD1. CDR3 length: 12 amino acids. Per the germline V gene, CDR1 is SGHTA and CDR2 is FQGNSA. Trimming at V came to 3 bases and at J to 6 bases, leaving 1 base not matched to a gene.

Many counts were recorded for this clonotype. The genes are TRBV12-3 or TRBV12-4 and TRBJ2-1, with D unresolved. V was shortened by 6 bases and J by 4 bases, with 16 bases between the two germline ends. The length of the CDR3 is 15 residues. DNA for the CDR3: TGTGCCAGCAGCCTAGTAGAGGCTGGATACAATGAGCAGTTCTTC. Translating gives CASSLVEAGYNEQFF.

The rearrangement joins TRBV10-3 to TRBJ2-3; D is possibly TRBD2 (6 bases). The length of the CDR3 is 15 residues. Germline V gives CDR1 ENHRY, CDR2 SYGVKD. V was shortened by 5 bases and J by 3 bases, with 15 bases between the two germline ends. As DNA, the CDR3 is TGTGCCATCAGTATCGGGTCAGGGAGGACAGATACGCAGTATTTT. Its protein is CAISIGSGRTDTQYF.

This chain uses TRBV7-2 with TRBJ2-1; 8 nucleotides align to TRBD2. CDR3 size: 14 residues. Germline trimming cut 5 bases from V and 5 bases from J; bases unmatched to any gene: 5. Germline V gene data show CDR1 as SGHTA and CDR2 as FQGNSA. CDR3 sequence: CASSLQAGDNEQFF. CDR3 nucleotides: TGTGCCAGCAGCCTCCAAGCGGGAGACAATGAGCAGTTCTTC.

Only a few counts were recorded for this clonotype. This rearrangement joins TRBV30 to TRBJ1-5, with D tentatively TRBD1 (6 bases). The CDR3 loop spans 15 amino acids. CDR1 is GTSNPN, CDR2 SVGIG, per germline (reference sequence). V lost 3 bases to trimming and J lost 4 bases, with 16 bases between them. The CDR3 reads CAWSRDTGSNQPQHF. The CDR3 DNA reads as TGTGCCTGGAGCAGGGACACAGGGAGTAATCAGCCCCAGCATTTT. The variable domain in full, completed from reference TRBV30 and TRBJ1-5, reads SQTIHQWPATLVQPVGSPLSLECTVEGTSNPNLYWYRQAAGRGLQLLFYSVGIGQISSEVPQNLSASRPQDRQFILSSKKLLLSDSGFYLCAWSRDTGSNQPQHFGDGTRLSIL.

The CDR3 bases are TGTGCCAGCACCCTTAGAGTAGCGGATCGTCCCAATCAAGAGACCCAGTACTTC. This sequence encodes CASTLRVADRPNQETQYF. The chain employs TRBV7-9 and TRBJ2-5; D possibly corresponds to TRBD2 (6 bases). This CDR3 is built from 18 residues. CDR1 and CDR2 (germline): SEHNR, FQNEAQ (reference sequence). Trimming left V 7 bases short and J 2 bases short, with 26 bases between.

At least ten counts were recorded for this clonotype. V and J are TRBV7-9 and TRBJ2-1; no reliable D call. CDR3 length equals 12 residues. From germline, CDR1 is SEHNR and CDR2 FQNEAQ (reference sequence). V was clipped by 2 bases and J by 9 bases, with 8 bases between them. The CDR3, as DNA: TGTGCCAGCAGCTTACTTGGGCGTGAGCAGTTCTTC. Translating gives CASSLLGREQFF.

The J gene is TRBJ2-3, the V gene TRBV28; unclear D gene. The germline V gene encodes CDR1 MDHEN and CDR2 SYDVKM. Trimming took 4 bases from V and 3 from J, leaving 5 bases between them. This CDR3 has 12 amino acids. The DNA for the CDR3 is TGTGCCAGCAGTTCCGAAACAGATACGCAGTATTTT. Translating it yields CASSSETDTQYF.